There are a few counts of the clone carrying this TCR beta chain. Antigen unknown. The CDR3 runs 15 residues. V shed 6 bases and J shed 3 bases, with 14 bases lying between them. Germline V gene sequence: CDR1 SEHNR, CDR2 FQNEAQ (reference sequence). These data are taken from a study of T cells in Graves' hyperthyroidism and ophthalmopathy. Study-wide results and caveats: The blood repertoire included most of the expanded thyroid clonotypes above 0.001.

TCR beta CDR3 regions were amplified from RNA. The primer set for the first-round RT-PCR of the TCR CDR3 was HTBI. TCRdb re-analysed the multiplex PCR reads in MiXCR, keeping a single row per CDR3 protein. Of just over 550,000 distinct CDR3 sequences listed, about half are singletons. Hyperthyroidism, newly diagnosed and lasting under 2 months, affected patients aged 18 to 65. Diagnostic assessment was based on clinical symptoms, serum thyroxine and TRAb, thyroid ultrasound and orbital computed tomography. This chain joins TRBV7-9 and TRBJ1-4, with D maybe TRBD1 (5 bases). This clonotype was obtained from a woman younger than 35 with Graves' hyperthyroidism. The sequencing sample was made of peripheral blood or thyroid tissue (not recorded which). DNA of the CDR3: TGTGCCAGCAGTTCTCGGGGGGGGGCTAATGAAAAACTGTTTTTT. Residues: CASSSRGGANEKLFF.